This entry lists 10 T cell receptor beta chains sequenced from one sample in a study of blood T cell repertoires in COVID-19. Assay: immunoSEQ multiplex PCR; the TCRdb copy retains only in-frame clones and omits some. The sample yields about 370,000 clones, around 87% seen once. Sequencing was done on a sample of peripheral blood. These receptors were obtained from a woman aged 25 to 45 with COVID-19, enrolled during active disease.

The chain has TRBV27 and TRBJ1-2; 8 bases match TRBD1. The J segment lost 4 bases and the V segment lost 6 bases, leaving 4 bases of the junction unmatched. The CDR3 covers 13 residues. CDR1 and CDR2 (germline): MNHEY, SMNVEV (reference sequence). The chain's CDR3 is CASSAGGVYGYTF. CDR3 coding DNA: TGTGCCAGCAGCGCAGGGGGCGTCTATGGCTACACCTTC.

The CDR3 loop is CASSQVKSPYNSPLHF. CDR3 DNA sequence: TGTGCCAGCAGCCAAGTTAAGAGCCCCTATAATTCACCCCTCCACTTT. The gene calls are TRBV3-1 (or the pseudogene TRBV3-2) and TRBJ1-6; no clear D. CDR3 length: 16 residues. Germline CDR1 and CDR2: LGHDT and YNNKEL (reference sequence). V gave up 1 base and J gave up 2 bases, with 9 bases separating them.

The chain is built from TRBV2 and TRBJ2-1; 7 bases are a match to TRBD1. Germline loops: CDR1 SNHLY, CDR2 FYNNEI. V shed 4 bases, J shed 4 bases, and the junction held 10 bases outside the gene matches. There are 16 residues in the CDR3. CDR3 in DNA: TGTGCCAGCAGTGGCCCCCCGGGACAGAGTTACAATGAGCAGTTCTTC. This codes for CASSGPPGQSYNEQFF.

Written as DNA, the CDR3 is TGTGCCAGCAGGGGCCTGGGACAGGGGAACTATGGCTACACCTTC. It translates to CASRGLGQGNYGYTF. This chain uses TRBV27 with TRBJ1-2, with 10 bases matching TRBD1. CDR1 is MNHEY and CDR2 is SMNVEV in the germline V gene (reference sequence). J gave up 2 bases and V 6 bases, and 6 bases lay outside the gene matches. This CDR3 has 15 amino acids.

V is TRBV19 and J is TRBJ1-1, with TRBD1 matching over 9 bases. Germline CDR1 and CDR2: LNHDA and SQIVND (reference sequence). This CDR3 spans 16 amino acids. V was pared by 0 bases and J by 1 base, with 3 bases of the junction left unmatched. Here the CDR3 reads CASSIERDRANTEAFF. CDR3 DNA: TGTGCCAGTAGTATAGAACGGGACAGGGCGAACACTGAAGCTTTCTTT.

V is TRBV2 and J is TRBJ2-1; the D gene is possibly TRBD2 (6 bases). The CDR3 covers 14 residues. The V end lost 4 bases, the J end lost 8 bases, and 15 bases lay between the germline ends. Germline V gene lookup returns CDR1 SNHLY and CDR2 FYNNEI. DNA for the CDR3: TGTGCCAGCAGTGCCAACGGGAGTATCGATGAGCAGTTCTTC. It yields the protein CASSANGSIDEQFF.

The chain links TRBV4-3 to TRBJ1-5; D not resolved. V lost 1 base to trimming and J lost 3 bases, with 13 bases between them. CDR3 length: 16 amino acids. In germline, CDR1 is LGHNA, CDR2 YSLEER. The CDR3 nucleotides are TGCGCCAGCAGCCAAGTTGAGGGTGGGAACAATCAGCCCCAGCATTTT. This gives the protein CASSQVEGGNNQPQHF.

The V and J genes are TRBV6-5 and TRBJ2-1, with TRBD2 matching over 12 bases. The trim removed 5 bases at V and 6 bases at J, leaving 2 bases unmatched. The CDR3 consists of 14 residues. Looked up from germline, CDR1 is MNHEY and CDR2 is SVGAGI. The CDR3 sequence is CASSQGLAGNEQFF. In DNA, the CDR3 is TGTGCCAGCAGTCAGGGACTAGCGGGCAATGAGCAGTTCTTC.

The chain combines TRBV7-6 with TRBJ2-7, with 7 bases matching TRBD1. Trimming cost V 2 bases and J 4 bases; bases outside gene matches: 8. The germline V gene has CDR1 SGHVS and CDR2 FNYEAQ. The CDR3 spans 15 residues. The CDR3 DNA reads as TGTGCCAGCAGCTTAAGGTCGGACAGGCCGTACGAGCAGTACTTC. It encodes CASSLRSDRPYEQYF. Filled out from reference TRBV7-6 and TRBJ2-7, the complete variable domain reads GAGVSQSPRYKVTKRGQDVALRCDPISGHVSLYWYRQALGQGPEFLTYFNYEAQQDKSGLPNDRFSAERPEGSISTLTIQRTEQRDSAMYRCASSLRSDRPYEQYFGPGTRLTVT.

The chain carries TRBV6-6 and TRBJ1-1; 7 bases map to TRBD1. Germline lookup yields CDR1 MNHNY and CDR2 SVGAGI (reference sequence). The CDR3 totals 16 residues. The ends lost 7 bases at V and 11 bases at J; junction bases unmatched: 22. CDR3 DNA sequence: TGTGCCAGCACCCGAGACGCGAGGAGACAGGGCATTAGTGCTTTCTTT. Translated: CASTRDARRQGISAFF.